The clone carrying this T cell receptor beta chain was detected only a few times. The data derive from a study of OX40 agonist ivuxolimab in advanced cancers. Study-wide context: Those treated in dose escalation had hepatocellular carcinoma, melanoma, renal cell cancer or head and neck cancer.

The CDR3 contains 13 residues. The germline V and J ends were trimmed by 4 bases and 6 bases, with 13 bases remaining between them. Germline CDR1 and CDR2: SGDLS and YYNGEE. Sequenced by immunoSEQ multiplex PCR; TCRdb stores in-frame clones only, minus some. This sample has more than 100,000 clones, with 90% found just once. The material sequenced was CD4+ or CD8+ T cells sorted from blood, taken in a trial of the OX40 agonist ivuxolimab. The TCR comes from an adult with an advanced solid tumor such as melanoma, head and neck, liver or kidney cancer. The V call is TRBV9, the J call TRBJ1-1; D unclear. This chain's CDR3 is CASSTSLQAEAFF. In DNA form, the CDR3 reads TGTGCCAGCAGCACATCATTGCAGGCTGAAGCTTTCTTT. Combining the CDR3 with reference TRBV9 and TRBJ1-1 gives the whole variable domain DSGVTQTPKHLITATGQRVTLRCSPRSGDLSVYWYQQSLDQGLQFLIQYYNGEERAKGNILERFSAQQFPDLHSELNLSSLELGDSALYFCASSTSLQAEAFFGQGTRLTVV.